This T cell receptor (beta chain) was recorded in a study of blood T cell repertoires in COVID-19. Looking at the study overall: PBMCs, B-cell-depleted T cells, or T cells were the source of the cDNA or gDNA that made up the material.

Original methodology: Scientists estimated how many nucleated cells there were by amplifying reference gene primers. Method: immunoSEQ multiplex PCR; TCRdb's copy keeps in-frame clones and lacks some. D and trimming come from the DNA, and the V and J calls and clone size come from that table. The top ten hold less than 2% of the sample, which has almost 400,000 clones, about 90% seen once. Germline assignment: CDR1 SQVTM and CDR2 ANQGSEA. The CDR3 spans 12 residues. Between the trimmed V and J ends, which lost 8 bases and 4 bases, there was a span of 12 bases. Sequencing input: PBMCs or T cells enriched from blood (not recorded which). This chain uses TRBV29-1 with TRBJ2-1; the D gene is possibly TRBD1 (6 bases). The clonotype originates from a woman aged 25 to 45 who had recovered from COVID-19. The CDR3 nucleotides are TGCAGCTCCTTGACAGGATACAATGAGCAGTTCTTC. This gives the protein CSSLTGYNEQFF.